This TCR beta chain was obtained from a study of T cell responses to AZD1222 COVID-19 vaccine. Study results and caveats: The donor group comprised mostly white British people and more females; the analysis possibly underestimated clonal diversity. Spike-spanning, vaccine-associated CD4 TCRs were dominant at 160-218 and 743-854.

Details on this clone: The target antigen is unknown.

This CDR3 is built from 16 residues. CDR1 is LGHNT and CDR2 is FRNRAP in the germline V gene. With 9 bases clipped from V and 5 bases from J, the junction kept 11 bases outside the gene matches. TCRdb keeps only in-frame clones here, not all; method: immunoSEQ multiplex PCR. The sample contains 140,000 to 150,000 clones, 93% of which appear only once. The TCR sequence derives from an adult in good health. The gene calls are TRBV12-5 and TRBJ2-3; 13 bases agree with TRBD2. The sequencing used peripheral blood, collected on day 0 of AZD1222 vaccination. The CDR3 sequence is CASGLAGERAGDTQYF. Here the CDR3 DNA reads TGTGCTAGCGGACTAGCGGGAGAAAGGGCGGGAGATACGCAGTATTTT.